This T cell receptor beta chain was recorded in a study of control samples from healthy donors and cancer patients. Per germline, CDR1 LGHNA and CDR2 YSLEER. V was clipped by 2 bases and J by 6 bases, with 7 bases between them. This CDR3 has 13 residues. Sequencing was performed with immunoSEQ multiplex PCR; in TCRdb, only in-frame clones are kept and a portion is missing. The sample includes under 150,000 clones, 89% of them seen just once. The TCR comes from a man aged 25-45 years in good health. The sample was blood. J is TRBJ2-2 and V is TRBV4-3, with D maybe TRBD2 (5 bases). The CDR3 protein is CASSQFGAGELFF. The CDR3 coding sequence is TGCGCCAGCAGCCAATTCGGGGCCGGGGAGCTGTTTTTT.